This TCR beta chain derives from a study of multiple sclerosis patients with progressive multifocal leukoencephalopathy. This CDR3 is 14 amino acids long. Germline CDR1 SGDLS, CDR2 YYNGEE. Trimming removed 4 bases from V and 2 bases from J, with 13 bases in between. Time point in this sample: more than five months of natalizumab therapy. Synthetic inline TR CDR3 controls covering all V-J pairings were spiked into each PCR. Profiling relied on immunoSEQ multiplex PCR, and the TCRdb table lists in-frame clones only, not all of them. The sample gives over 25,000 clones, about nine tenths of which show up once; about 1.6% is in the top ten. Findings and caveats of the study: Before and during natalizumab, the clones expanded at PML already existed. It is unclear whether the findings reflect JC virus infection or general immunocompromise.

Concerning this clone: What it recognizes is unknown.

V is TRBV9 and J is TRBJ2-7; D call uncertain. This material consisted of PBMCs, taken from a patient treated with natalizumab. This sequence originates from a human donor with multiple sclerosis. In DNA, the CDR3 is TGTGCCAGCAGCATCCAAGACAAGGCCTACGAGCAGTACTTC. Translated: CASSIQDKAYEQYF.